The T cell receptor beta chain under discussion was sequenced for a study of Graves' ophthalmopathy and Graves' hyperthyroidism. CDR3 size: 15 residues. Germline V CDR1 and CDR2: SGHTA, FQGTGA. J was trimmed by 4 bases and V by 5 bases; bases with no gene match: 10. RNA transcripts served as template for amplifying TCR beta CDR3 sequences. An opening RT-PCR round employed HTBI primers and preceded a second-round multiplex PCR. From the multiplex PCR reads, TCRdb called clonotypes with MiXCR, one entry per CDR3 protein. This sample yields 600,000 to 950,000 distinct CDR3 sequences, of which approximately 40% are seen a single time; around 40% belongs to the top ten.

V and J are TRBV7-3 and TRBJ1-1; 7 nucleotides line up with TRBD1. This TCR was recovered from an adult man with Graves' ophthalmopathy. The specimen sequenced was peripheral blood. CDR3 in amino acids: CASSPWPGTATEAFF. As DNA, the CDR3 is TGTGCCAGCAGCCCTTGGCCGGGGACAGCCACTGAAGCTTTCTTT.